These 31 T cell receptor beta chains were all obtained from the same sample, sequenced in a study of shared clonotypes between healthy human individuals. Some clones are missing from TCRdb's copy, which holds only in-frame ones; the method was immunoSEQ multiplex PCR. The sample records 300,000 to 400,000 clones, about 74% being singletons. The material sequenced was memory CD4+ T cells sorted from blood. The subset: CD45RA-negative fraction. The receptors here all came from a man between 25 and 39 years old in good health.

This rearrangement joins TRBV28 to TRBJ2-6, with D possibly TRBD2 on 6 matching bases. The CDR3 spans 16 residues. Germline-derived CDR1 and CDR2 are MDHEN and SYDVKM. V was clipped by 5 bases and J by 9 bases, with 20 bases between them. The CDR3 loop reads CASSPGAGGGNNVLTF. In nucleotides, the CDR3 is TGTGCCAGCAGTCCCGGTGCTGGTGGCGGGAACAACGTCCTGACTTTC.

The chain links TRBV7-2 to TRBJ2-2; 9 nucleotides align to TRBD2. Trimming cost V 0 bases and J 1 base; bases outside gene matches: 6. There are 18 residues in the CDR3. Germline CDR1 and CDR2: SGHTA and FQGNSA. Written as DNA, the CDR3 is TGTGCCAGCAGCTTAGCGCTCGCTAGCGGGATGAACACCGGGGAGCTGTTTTTT. Translated, it gives CASSLALASGMNTGELFF. The whole variable domain, filled in from reference TRBV7-2 and TRBJ2-2, reads GAGVSQSPSNKVTEKGKDVELRCDPISGHTALYWYRQSLGQGLEFLIYFQGNSAPDKSGLPSDRFSAERTGGSVSTLTIQRTQQEDSAVYLCASSLALASGMNTGELFFGEGSRLTVL.

The rearrangement uses TRBV10-2 and TRBJ2-2; TRBD2 agrees at 11 bases. CDR3 length: 17 amino acids. Per the germline V gene, CDR1 is WSHSY and CDR2 is SAAADI. The trim removed 2 bases at V and 6 bases at J, leaving 8 bases unmatched. The CDR3 region is CASSEKLAGVSAGELFF. The CDR3 nucleotides read TGCGCCAGCAGTGAGAAACTAGCGGGAGTTTCTGCCGGGGAGCTGTTTTTT.

The chain combines TRBV4-3 with TRBJ2-2; perhaps TRBD2 as D (5 bases). The CDR3 is 16 amino acids. V lost 0 bases and J 3 bases, leaving 11 bases between the germline ends. The germline V gene has CDR1 LGHNA and CDR2 YSLEER. CDR3 sequence reads: CASSQELVRYTGELFF. In nucleotides, the CDR3 is TGCGCCAGCAGCCAAGAACTAGTAAGGTACACCGGGGAGCTGTTTTTT.

The chain joins TRBV30 to TRBJ2-3, with D perhaps TRBD2 (6 bases). Trimming pared 0 bases from V and 4 bases from J, leaving 17 bases between. This CDR3 has 16 residues. Germline V gene lookup returns CDR1 GTSNPN and CDR2 SVGIG (reference sequence). The CDR3 DNA follows: TGTGCCTGGAGTGTATCACCCGGGAGTAACGCAGATACGCAGTATTTT. Its protein product is CAWSVSPGSNADTQYF.

V and J are TRBV4-1 and TRBJ2-7; TRBD2 matches at 11 bases. The CDR3 contains 17 residues. Germline lookup yields CDR1 MGHRA and CDR2 YSYEKL. Germline trimming cut 1 base from V and 2 bases from J; bases unmatched to any gene: 7. The CDR3 sequence is CASSQGGTSGSAYEQYF. CDR3 nucleotide sequence: TGCGCCAGCAGCCAAGGTGGTACTAGCGGGAGTGCCTACGAGCAGTACTTC.

This clone was found many times. This rearrangement joins TRBV7-9 to TRBJ2-1, with D uncertain. Germline V gene data show CDR1 as SEHNR and CDR2 as FQNEAQ (reference sequence). CDR3 length: 13 amino acids. V gave up 4 bases and J gave up 7 bases, with 11 bases separating them. The CDR3 loop is CASSSPRKNEQFF. As DNA, the CDR3 is TGTGCCAGCAGCTCCCCTAGGAAGAATGAGCAGTTCTTC.

The chain couples TRBV30 to TRBJ1-5; possibly TRBD1 for D (5 bases). V was pared by 1 base and J by 7 bases, with 8 bases between. The germline V gene has CDR1 GTSNPN and CDR2 SVGIG (reference sequence). The CDR3 extends over 12 amino acids. Here the CDR3 reads CAWSGGDQPQHF. CDR3 sequence (DNA): TGTGCCTGGAGTGGAGGGGACCAGCCCCAGCATTTT.

The V and J genes are TRBV18 and TRBJ2-5, with D perhaps matching TRBD1 (7 bases). Germline values: CDR1 KGHSH, CDR2 LQKENI. With 2 bases removed from V and 5 bases from J, the gap between germline ends came to 12 bases. This CDR3 is 14 amino acids long. The CDR3 spells CASSPTGEVETQYF. The CDR3 DNA reads TGTGCCAGCTCACCAACAGGGGAGGTTGAGACCCAGTACTTC.

A single count supports this clone. V and J are TRBV2 and TRBJ2-1; the D gene is possibly TRBD2 (5 bases). The CDR3 contains 14 residues. The V gene's germline CDR1 is SNHLY and CDR2 FYNNEI. Deletions cut 4 bases from V and 10 bases from J, with 17 bases between. CDR3 protein: CASSGLLSGWEQFF. The CDR3 nucleotides are TGTGCCAGCAGTGGGCTCCTCTCGGGATGGGAGCAGTTCTTC.

The V and J genes are TRBV27 and TRBJ1-4; no firm D call. Trimming removed 1 base at V and 5 bases at J, with 11 bases between. This CDR3 has 15 amino acids. In germline, CDR1 is MNHEY, CDR2 SMNVEV (reference sequence). The CDR3 loop is CASSLFLGGNEKLFF. The CDR3 bases are TGTGCCAGCAGTTTATTCCTCGGAGGAAATGAAAAACTGTTTTTT.

The rearrangement links TRBV2 to TRBJ2-2; D tentatively reads TRBD1 or TRBD2 (5 bases each). CDR1 is SNHLY and CDR2 is FYNNEI in the germline V gene. The CDR3 runs to 14 residues. Trimming removed 5 bases from V and 0 bases from J, with 7 bases in between. CDR3 DNA: TGTGCCAGCAGTCGGGACGCGAACACCGGGGAGCTGTTTTTT. Translated: CASSRDANTGELFF.

The chain joins TRBV6-6 to TRBJ2-7, with 8 bases identical to TRBD2. After removal of 7 bases from V and 9 bases from J, the junction contained 8 bases not matched to a gene. CDR1 and CDR2 from the germline V gene are MNHNY and SVGAGI (reference sequence). The CDR3 sequence is 12 residues long. The CDR3 spells CASTSGGVGQYF. CDR3 DNA: TGTGCCAGCACGTCGGGAGGGGTCGGGCAGTACTTC.

V usage is TRBV2 and J usage is TRBJ2-1; D may be TRBD1 or TRBD2 (5 bases each). CDR1 and CDR2 from the germline V gene are SNHLY and FYNNEI. The CDR3 length is 14 residues. Trimming removed 5 bases from V and 5 bases from J, with 13 bases in between. The CDR3 sequence is CASSHRDVDNEQFF. The DNA for the CDR3 is TGTGCCAGCAGTCACCGGGACGTAGACAATGAGCAGTTCTTC. Looking up the rest from reference TRBV2 and TRBJ2-1 gives the full variable domain: EPEVTQTPSHQVTQMGQEVILRCVPISNHLYFYWYRQILGQKVEFLVSFYNNEISEKSEIFDDQFSVERPDGSNFTLKIRSTKLEDSAMYFCASSHRDVDNEQFFGPGTRLTVL.

There are many counts of this clone. The V and J genes are TRBV29-1 and TRBJ2-1; 7 bases agree with TRBD2. The CDR3 loop spans 18 amino acids. With 0 bases clipped from V and 4 bases from J, the junction kept 15 bases outside the gene matches. Germline V CDR1 and CDR2: SQVTM, ANQGSEA. The DNA for the CDR3 is TGCAGCGTTGAAGATAATACTCGGACTAGGGGAGTGTACAATGAGCAGTTCTTC. As protein: CSVEDNTRTRGVYNEQFF.

The chain is built from TRBV7-2 and TRBJ1-2; weak D call: TRBD1 (6 bases). The V and J ends lost 4 bases and 8 bases respectively, with 14 bases between them. The CDR3 spans 13 residues. CDR1 and CDR2 from the germline V gene are SGHTA and FQGNSA. CDR3 bases: TGTGCCAGCAGCTCCCAACAGGGTTTGGGCTACACCTTC. Translation gives CASSSQQGLGYTF.

This rearrangement joins TRBV6-1 to TRBJ2-7; D ambiguous. V gave up 7 bases and J gave up 3 bases, with 4 bases separating them. This CDR3 region has 10 residues. The germline V gene encodes CDR1 MNHNS and CDR2 SASEGT. This CDR3 is CASNFYEQYF. The DNA for the CDR3 is TGTGCCAGCAACTTCTACGAGCAGTACTTC.

The chain recombines TRBV7-9 with TRBJ2-7, with 7 bases matching TRBD1. The V gene's germline CDR1 is SEHNR and CDR2 FQNEAQ (reference sequence). The CDR3 runs 19 residues. The V and J ends lost 0 bases and 0 bases, in that order; junction bases with no gene match: 14. The CDR3 loop reads CASSLAAGQVRSGSYEQYF. The CDR3, as DNA: TGTGCCAGCAGCTTAGCGGCAGGACAGGTCCGATCCGGCTCCTACGAGCAGTACTTC.

Only a few counts were recorded for this clone. The sample carries other DNA sequences with the same CDR3. The rearrangement uses TRBV9 and TRBJ1-1, with D unclear. Trimming left V 0 bases short and J 7 bases short, with 7 bases between. CDR3 length: 12 residues. Germline CDR1 reads SGDLS; CDR2 reads YYNGEE. Here the CDR3 DNA reads TGTGCCAGCAGCGTAGGTGGAGATGAAGCTTTCTTT. The encoded protein is CASSVGGDEAFF.

The genes are TRBV18 and TRBJ2-7, with D possibly called TRBD1 or TRBD2 (5 bases each). V was cut by 6 bases and J by 5 bases, with 20 bases left in between. This CDR3 has 15 amino acids. Germline V gene sequence: CDR1 KGHSH, CDR2 LQKENI. The CDR3 sequence: CASSPPGPTKNEQYF. CDR3 DNA sequence: TGTGCCAGCTCCCCTCCGGGGCCCACGAAAAACGAGCAGTACTTC.

This clone was detected a few times. This chain uses TRBV2 with TRBJ2-2; TRBD2 is a possible D gene (5 bases). The V gene's germline CDR1 is SNHLY and CDR2 FYNNEI. The CDR3 length is 15 residues. V was pared by 7 bases and J by 3 bases, with 15 bases between. This chain's CDR3 is CASKGFAGDTGELFF. CDR3 coding DNA: TGTGCCAGCAAAGGGTTCGCGGGCGACACCGGGGAGCTGTTTTTT.

Remarks on this clone: The sample holds other DNA sequences that translate to the same CDR3. V usage is TRBV10-3 and J usage is TRBJ2-7; D is uncertain. Trimming cost V 4 bases and J 3 bases, with 4 bases left between them. Germline CDR1 and CDR2: ENHRY and SYGVKD. CDR3 length equals 11 residues. DNA of the CDR3: TGTGCCATCAGTGGGGGCTACGAGCAGTACTTC. It translates to CAISGGYEQYF.

This rearrangement joins TRBV4-3 to TRBJ2-2; D not certain. V was shortened by 3 bases and J by 1 base, with 6 bases between the two germline ends. The CDR3 runs to 14 residues. Per germline, CDR1 LGHNA and CDR2 YSLEER. CDR3 in DNA: TGCGCCAGCAGCCATTCAGTGAACACCGGGGAGCTGTTTTTT. It is translated as CASSHSVNTGELFF.

In its sample, this clone was seen a few times. The V gene is TRBV4-1, the J gene TRBJ1-3; D call uncertain. The germline CDR1 and CDR2 sequences are MGHRA and YSYEKL. The length of the CDR3 is 11 residues. The V end was cut by 0 bases, the J end by 7 bases, with 1 base between. Here the CDR3 reads CASSQENTIYF. The DNA of the CDR3 is TGCGCCAGCAGCCAAGAGAACACCATATATTTT.

This clone was observed a single time. The CDR3 coding sequence is TGTGCCAGCTCACCAGAGTGGCTAGCCGGGGAGCTGTTTTTT. Its protein product is CASSPEWLAGELFF. The chain links TRBV18 to TRBJ2-2; D is unclear. CDR3 size: 14 residues. Germline values: CDR1 KGHSH, CDR2 LQKENI. Trimming shortened V by 2 bases and J by 6 bases, and 10 bases separated the two germline ends.

The table lists this clone with a few counts. The rearrangement uses TRBV2 and TRBJ2-7, with 11 bases fitting TRBD1. This CDR3 contains 13 residues. V was clipped by 4 bases and J by 6 bases; unmatched bases: 2. Germline V gene data show CDR1 as SNHLY and CDR2 as FYNNEI. The CDR3 DNA reads TGTGCCAGCAGTGGGGGACAGGGGGGCGAGCAGTACTTC. This encodes CASSGGQGGEQYF.

This clone came up a few times. The same CDR3 can be traced to other DNA sequences in this sample. The rearrangement uses TRBV5-4 and TRBJ2-7; D gene unclear. CDR3 size: 15 residues. Trimming shortened V by 0 bases and J by 2 bases, and 12 bases separated the two germline ends. The germline CDR1 and CDR2 sequences are SGHNT and YYREEE (reference sequence). CDR3 in DNA: TGTGCCAGCAGCTTGGGTCTGGGCGTAACCTACGAGCAGTACTTC. Translating it yields CASSLGLGVTYEQYF.

This clone was seen only a few times. The genes are TRBV29-1 and TRBJ2-3; 8 bases line up with TRBD1. The CDR3 has 17 amino acids. V was pared by 1 base and J by 6 bases, with 15 bases of the junction left unmatched. Germline loops: CDR1 SQVTM, CDR2 ANQGSEA. In DNA, the CDR3 is TGCAGCGTTGAAGGGGGGTCAGGGGGCGTTTTTTTGGATACGCAGTATTTT. Its protein product is CSVEGGSGGVFLDTQYF.

Many counts were recorded for this clone. This chain uses TRBV6-8 with TRBJ1-3; D is ambiguous. With 8 bases removed from V and 0 bases from J, the gap between germline ends came to 17 bases. The CDR3 contains 16 residues. Germline CDR1 is MNHGY and CDR2 is SAAAGT. The CDR3 sequence is CASRFPDRLSGNTIYF. The DNA for the CDR3 is TGTGCCAGCCGATTTCCGGACCGTCTCTCTGGAAACACCATATATTTT.

V usage is TRBV9 and J usage is TRBJ2-1; D ambiguous. The CDR3 runs 16 residues. In germline, CDR1 is SGDLS, CDR2 YYNGEE. Trimming shortened V by 4 bases and J by 2 bases, and 16 bases separated the two germline ends. For the CDR3, the DNA is TGTGCCAGCAGCCTCTCGACCTCGCACACCTACAATGAGCAGTTCTTC. It encodes CASSLSTSHTYNEQFF.

The chain couples TRBV15 to TRBJ1-1; perhaps TRBD1 as D (5 bases). The CDR3 sequence is 14 residues long. Looked up from germline, CDR1 is LNHNV and CDR2 is YYDKDF (reference sequence). V gave up 5 bases and J gave up 6 bases, with 16 bases separating them. CDR3: CATSGNQGIAEAFF. CDR3 sequence (DNA): TGTGCCACCAGCGGCAATCAGGGCATTGCTGAAGCTTTCTTT.